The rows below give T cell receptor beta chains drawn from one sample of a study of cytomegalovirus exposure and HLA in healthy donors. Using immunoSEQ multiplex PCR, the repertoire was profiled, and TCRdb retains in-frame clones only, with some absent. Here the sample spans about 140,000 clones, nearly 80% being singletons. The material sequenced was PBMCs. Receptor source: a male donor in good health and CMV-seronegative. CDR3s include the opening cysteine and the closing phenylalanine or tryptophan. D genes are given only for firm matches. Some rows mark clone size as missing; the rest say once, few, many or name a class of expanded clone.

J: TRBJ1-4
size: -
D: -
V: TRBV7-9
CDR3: CASSLGRGEKLFF
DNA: TGTGCCAGCAGCCTCGGCAGGGGCGAAAAACTGTTTTTT

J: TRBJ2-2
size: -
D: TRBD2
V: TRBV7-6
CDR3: CASSKEAGGLNTGELFF
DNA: TGTGCCAGCAGTAAAGAAGCGGGGGGCCTAAACACCGGGGAGCTGTTTTTT

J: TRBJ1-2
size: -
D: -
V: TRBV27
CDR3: CATSTATRYGYTF
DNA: TGTGCCACTTCGACAGCGACGCGGTATGGCTACACCTTC

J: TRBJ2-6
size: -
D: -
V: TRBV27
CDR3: CASSHIQDRWGGANVLTF
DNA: TGTGCCAGCAGTCACATACAGGACCGGTGGGGAGGGGCCAACGTCCTGACTTTC

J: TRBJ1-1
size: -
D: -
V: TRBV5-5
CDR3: CASSARGSGLGAFF
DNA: TGTGCCAGCAGCGCGCGGGGCAGCGGGCTGGGAGCTTTCTTT

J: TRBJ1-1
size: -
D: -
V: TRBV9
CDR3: CASSVAAGMNTEAFF
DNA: TGTGCCAGCAGCGTAGCTGCAGGGATGAACACTGAAGCTTTCTTT

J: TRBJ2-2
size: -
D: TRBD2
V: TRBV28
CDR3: CASFDRGGRELFF
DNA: TGTGCCAGCTTTGATAGGGGAGGGCGGGAGCTGTTTTTT

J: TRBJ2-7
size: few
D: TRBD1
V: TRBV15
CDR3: CATSSGTGGSYEQYF
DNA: TGTGCCACCAGCAGCGGGACAGGGGGCTCCTACGAGCAGTACTTC

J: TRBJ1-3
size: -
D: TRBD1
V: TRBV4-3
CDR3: CASSQDRVPGNTIYF
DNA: TGCGCCAGCAGCCAGGACAGGGTTCCCGGAAACACCATATATTTT

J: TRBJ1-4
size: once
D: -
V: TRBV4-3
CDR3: CASSQDRTGTEKLFF
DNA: TGCGCCAGCAGCCAAGATCGAACAGGTACTGAAAAACTGTTTTTT

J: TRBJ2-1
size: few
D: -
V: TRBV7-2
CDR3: CASSSNFGGYNEQFF
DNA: TGTGCCAGCAGCTCGAACTTCGGGGGCTACAATGAGCAGTTCTTC

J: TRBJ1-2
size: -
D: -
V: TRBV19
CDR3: CASSPGGNYGYTF
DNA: TGTGCCAGTAGTCCGGGGGGGAACTATGGCTACACCTTC

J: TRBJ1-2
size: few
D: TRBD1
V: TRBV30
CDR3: CALHRDRPYGYTF
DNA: TGTGCTCTCCACCGGGACAGACCCTATGGCTACACCTTC

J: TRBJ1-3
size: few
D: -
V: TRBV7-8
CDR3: CASSQRGIGNTIYF
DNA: TGTGCCAGCAGCCAGCGGGGGATAGGAAACACCATATATTTT

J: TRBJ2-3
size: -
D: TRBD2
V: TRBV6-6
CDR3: CASSPIAGGLGTQYF
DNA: TGTGCCAGCAGCCCAATAGCGGGGGGGCTTGGTACGCAGTATTTT

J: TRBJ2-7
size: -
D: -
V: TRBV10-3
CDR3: CAISDPRRGNEQYF
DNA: TGTGCCATCAGTGACCCCCGGCGGGGCAACGAGCAGTACTTC

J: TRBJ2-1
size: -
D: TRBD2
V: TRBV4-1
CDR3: CASSQTLAGNNEQFF
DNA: TGCGCCAGCAGCCAAACCCTAGCGGGGAACAATGAGCAGTTCTTC

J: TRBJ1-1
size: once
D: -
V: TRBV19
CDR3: CASSLQGNTEAFF
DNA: TGTGCCAGTAGTCTACAGGGGAACACTGAAGCTTTCTTT

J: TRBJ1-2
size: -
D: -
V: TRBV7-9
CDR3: CASSLGQINYGYTF
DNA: TGTGCCAGCAGCCTTGGACAGATTAACTATGGCTACACCTTC

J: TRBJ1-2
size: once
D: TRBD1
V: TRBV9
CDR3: CASSVGTGGQYGYTF
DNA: TGTGCCAGCAGCGTCGGGACAGGGGGCCAGTATGGCTACACCTTC

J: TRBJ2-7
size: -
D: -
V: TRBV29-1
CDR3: CSYSYPGSYEQYF
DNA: TGCAGCTACTCCTATCCAGGTTCCTACGAGCAGTACTTC

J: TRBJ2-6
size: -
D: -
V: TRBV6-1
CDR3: CASSAQSSGANVLTF
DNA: TGTGCCAGCAGTGCCCAGTCCTCTGGGGCCAACGTCCTGACTTTC

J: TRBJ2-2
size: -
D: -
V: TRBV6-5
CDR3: CASSTTDPGELFF
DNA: TGTGCCAGCAGTACGACAGATCCCGGGGAGCTGTTTTTT

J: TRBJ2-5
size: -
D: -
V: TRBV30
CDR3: CAYLPEGGTLYQETQYF
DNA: TGTGCCTACCTTCCAGAGGGGGGGACCTTGTACCAAGAGACCCAGTACTTC

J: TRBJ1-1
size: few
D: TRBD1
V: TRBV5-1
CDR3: CASSLGTGNTEAFF
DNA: TGCGCCAGCAGCTTGGGGACAGGGAACACTGAAGCTTTCTTT

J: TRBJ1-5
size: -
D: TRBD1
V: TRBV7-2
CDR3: CASSSDRGYNQPQHF
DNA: TGTGCCAGCAGCTCAGACAGGGGCTACAATCAGCCCCAGCATTTT

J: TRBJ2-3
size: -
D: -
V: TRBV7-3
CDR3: CASSLTAGADLGTDTQYF
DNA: TGTGCCAGCAGCTTAACGGCTGGGGCCGACTTAGGCACAGATACGCAGTATTTT

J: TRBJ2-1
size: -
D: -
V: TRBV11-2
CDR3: CASSGGEQGDNEQFF
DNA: TGTGCCAGCAGTGGAGGGGAGCAGGGTGACAATGAGCAGTTCTTC

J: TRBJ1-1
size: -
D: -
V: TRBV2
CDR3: CASTLSAGNTEAFF
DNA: TGTGCCAGCACCTTGTCGGCGGGGAACACTGAAGCTTTCTTT